Listed below are T cell receptor beta chains from one sample, sequenced in a study of post-analysis software for immune sequencing data. A single record per CDR3 protein comes from TCRdb applying MiXCR to the PCR reads. The sample holds roughly 570,000 distinct CDR3 sequences, around a third seen once. The sequencing sample was made of blood. These receptors were obtained from a girl under 18 with multiple sclerosis. The CDR3 runs from the conserved cysteine through the conserved F or W. Fields, in order: clone size, V gene, D gene, J gene, CDR3 protein, CDR3 DNA. The D gene is left open where the match is weak. The listing skips clone size in some rows; elsewhere it reads once, few, many or a size class.

few	TRBV20-1	TRBD1	TRBJ1-5	CSARDLPGQGAGMWNQPQHF	TGCAGTGCTAGAGATCTCCCGGGACAGGGGGCGGGTATGTGGAATCAGCCCCAGCATTTT
NA	TRBV4-1	NA	TRBJ2-1	CASSQDVGGAHNEQFF	TGCGCCAGCAGCCAAGATGTTGGGGGGGCCCACAATGAGCAGTTCTTC
NA	TRBV3-1	TRBD2	TRBJ2-5	CASSQDGTTQETQYF	TGTGCCAGCAGCCAAGATGGGACTACTCAAGAGACCCAGTACTTC
few	TRBV20-1	NA	TRBJ2-3	CSARDFSWGTDTQYF	TGCAGTGCTAGAGACTTTAGTTGGGGCACAGATACGCAGTATTTT
few	TRBV6-5	NA	TRBJ2-2	CASSYSGGYQNTGELFF	TGTGCCAGCAGTTACTCGGGAGGTTACCAGAACACCGGGGAGCTGTTTTTT
few	TRBV20-1	NA	TRBJ2-3	CSAWDLFTDTQYF	TGCAGTGCTTGGGACTTGTTCACAGATACGCAGTATTTT
few	TRBV12-3/TRBV12-4	NA	TRBJ1-2	CASSLQAIGNYGYTF	TGTGCCAGCAGTTTACAGGCTATAGGGAACTATGGCTACACCTTC
NA	TRBV10-3	TRBD1	TRBJ2-3	CATSTGDRSADTQYF	TGTGCCACCTCGACAGGGGATAGGAGTGCAGATACGCAGTATTTT
few	TRBV5-1	NA	TRBJ1-2	CASSLVWGAGYTF	TGCGCCAGCAGCTTGGTATGGGGGGCTGGCTACACCTTC
NA	TRBV20-1	TRBD1	TRBJ1-1	CSARAGGQAGTEAFF	TGCAGTGCTAGAGCGGGGGGACAGGCGGGCACTGAAGCTTTCTTT
NA	TRBV3-1	NA	TRBJ1-6	CASSPTGSSPLHF	TGTGCCAGCAGCCCTACAGGGAGTTCACCCCTCCACTTT
NA	TRBV12-3/TRBV12-4	NA	TRBJ2-1	CASHTEYSYNEQFF	TGTGCCAGCCATACAGAATACTCCTACAATGAGCAGTTCTTC
few	TRBV18	NA	TRBJ2-3	CASSPGAGNTDTQYF	TGTGCCAGCTCACCAGGGGCAGGCAACACAGATACGCAGTATTTT
NA	TRBV5-1	TRBD2	TRBJ2-7	CASSLDLAGGPFEQYF	TGCGCCAGCAGCTTGGATCTGGCGGGGGGGCCGTTCGAGCAGTACTTC
NA	TRBV5-1	TRBD1	TRBJ1-1	CASSSRTGEVTEAFF	TGCGCCAGCAGCTCAAGGACAGGGGAAGTCACTGAAGCTTTCTTT
NA	TRBV7-2	NA	TRBJ1-4	CASSQRTRSEKLFF	TGTGCCAGCAGCCAGAGGACAAGAAGCGAAAAACTGTTTTTT
once	TRBV24-1	TRBD1	TRBJ2-3	CATSDSGQGSTDTQYF	TGTGCCACCAGTGACTCCGGACAGGGTAGCACAGATACGCAGTATTTT
few	TRBV3-1	NA	TRBJ1-2	CASSQDSEIYGYTF	TGTGCCAGCAGCCAAGATAGCGAGATCTATGGCTACACCTTC
few	TRBV5-1	NA	TRBJ2-3	CASSQGQGSDTQYF	TGCGCCAGCAGCCAGGGTCAGGGTTCCGATACGCAGTATTTT
few	TRBV4-1	TRBD2	TRBJ2-1	CASSQDRGGGKNEQFF	TGCGCCAGCAGCCAAGATCGGGGCGGGGGGAAAAATGAGCAGTTCTTC
NA	TRBV5-1	TRBD2	TRBJ2-1	CASSPSGGLGSYNEQFF	TGCGCCAGCAGCCCTAGCGGGGGGCTGGGCTCCTACAATGAGCAGTTCTTC
NA	TRBV5-1	NA	TRBJ2-7	CASTFGGGRSYEQYF	TGCGCCAGCACCTTCGGTGGGGGGAGATCCTACGAGCAGTACTTC
NA	TRBV12-3/TRBV12-4	NA	TRBJ2-5	CASSPQTGKETQYF	TGTGCCAGCAGTCCGCAGACAGGAAAAGAGACCCAGTACTTC
NA	TRBV10-3	TRBD1	TRBJ1-2	CAISENQGGYGYTF	TGTGCCATCAGTGAAAACCAGGGGGGCTATGGCTACACCTTC
NA	TRBV4-2	NA	TRBJ2-5	CASSQGSSAASQYF	TGTGCCAGCAGCCAAGGTAGTAGCGCGGCGTCCCAGTACTTC
NA	TRBV4-1	NA	TRBJ1-1	CASSQPRTKQNTEAFF	TGCGCCAGCAGCCAACCTAGGACAAAGCAGAACACTGAAGCTTTCTTT
NA	TRBV21-1	NA	TRBJ2-1	CAGYRTGEFF	TGTGCCGGTTATAGGACTGGCGAGTTCTTC
NA	TRBV7-3	TRBD2	TRBJ2-2	CASSLSGLAGLDGELFF	TGTGCCAGCAGCCTATCCGGACTAGCGGGGCTTGACGGGGAGCTGTTTTTT
NA	TRBV27	NA	TRBJ2-7	CASSSQGPYEQYF	TGTGCCAGCAGTTCGCAGGGCCCCTACGAGCAGTACTTC
NA	TRBV7-9	TRBD1	TRBJ1-1	CASSFPETGIMNTEAFF	TGTGCCAGCAGCTTTCCCGAGACAGGGATCATGAACACTGAAGCTTTCTTT
NA	TRBV7-2	NA	TRBJ2-1	CASSLLGGVGYNEQFF	TGTGCCAGCAGCTTATTGGGCGGGGTGGGCTACAATGAGCAGTTCTTC
NA	TRBV3-1	NA	TRBJ2-4	CASSQADGRKNIQYF	TGTGCCAGCAGCCAAGCGGACGGCCGCAAAAACATTCAGTACTTC
NA	TRBV29-1	NA	TRBJ1-1	CSVDPTGMNTEAFF	TGCAGCGTTGACCCGACGGGGATGAACACCGAAGCTTTCTTT
few	TRBV20-1	TRBD2	TRBJ2-5	CSAGSPLAGGEETQYF	TGCAGTGCCGGGTCACCACTAGCGGGGGGAGAAGAGACCCAGTACTTC
NA	TRBV20-1	NA	TRBJ2-7	CSAQGLRSSYEQYF	TGCAGTGCCCAGGGACTGCGGAGCTCCTACGAGCAGTACTTC
few	TRBV27	NA	TRBJ2-7	CASSLWGRAYEQYF	TGTGCCAGCAGTTTATGGGGCAGGGCCTACGAGCAGTACTTC
NA	TRBV5-1	NA	TRBJ2-2	CASSLGSLNTGELFF	TGCGCCAGCAGCTTAGGTAGCTTGAACACCGGGGAGCTGTTTTTT
few	TRBV7-3	TRBD1	TRBJ2-2	CASSLNLQGAYTGELFF	TGTGCCAGCAGCTTAAATCTGCAGGGGGCGTACACCGGGGAGCTGTTTTTT
NA	TRBV28	NA	TRBJ2-4	CASSFGGRYIQYF	TGTGCCAGCAGTTTCGGGGGCAGGTACATTCAGTACTTC
many	TRBV12-3/TRBV12-4	NA	TRBJ2-1	CASTPKGRQLTYNEQFF	TGTGCCAGCACCCCTAAGGGGCGACAACTAACCTACAATGAGCAGTTCTTC
NA	TRBV24-1	NA	TRBJ2-5	CATSQGKETQYF	TGTGCCACCAGTCAAGGGAAAGAGACCCAGTACTTC
NA	TRBV11-3	TRBD1	TRBJ2-7	CASSLGRQGARDEQYF	TGTGCCAGCAGCTTAGGCCGACAGGGGGCCAGGGATGAGCAGTACTTC
NA	TRBV29-1	TRBD2	TRBJ2-7	CSVVRGGDEQYF	TGCAGCGTTGTGAGGGGAGGGGACGAGCAGTACTTC
NA	TRBV28	TRBD1	TRBJ2-7	CASSPRDSSYEQYF	TGTGCCAGCAGTCCTCGGGACAGCTCCTACGAGCAGTACTTC
few	TRBV12-5	NA	TRBJ2-3	CASGSFTDTQYF	TGTGCTAGTGGTTCCTTCACAGATACGCAGTATTTT
NA	TRBV20-1	NA	TRBJ1-1	CSASRLETEAFF	TGCAGTGCTAGTCGTTTGGAGACTGAAGCTTTCTTT
few	TRBV3-1	NA	TRBJ1-1	CASSQGAGGGMNTEAFF	TGTGCCAGCAGCCAAGGAGCGGGGGGAGGAATGAACACTGAAGCTTTCTTT
NA	TRBV20-1	TRBD2	TRBJ2-1	CSAWGGNEQFF	TGCAGTGCTTGGGGAGGGAATGAGCAGTTCTTC
NA	TRBV3-1	NA	TRBJ2-3	CASSQRGPSTDTQYF	TGTGCCAGCAGCCAAAGGGGTCCCTCCACAGATACGCAGTATTTT
NA	TRBV12-3/TRBV12-4	NA	TRBJ1-2	CASSLGYTGDGYTF	TGTGCCAGCAGTTTAGGTTACACGGGGGACGGCTACACCTTC
few	TRBV25-1	TRBD1	TRBJ2-7	CASSGFTETGKSPYEQYF	TGTGCCAGCAGTGGATTCACAGAGACAGGGAAGTCCCCCTACGAGCAGTACTTC
few	TRBV7-7	NA	TRBJ2-3	CASSLADRCTDTQYF	TGTGCTAGCAGCTTAGCCGACAGATGCACAGATACGCAGTATTTT
many	TRBV6-5	NA	TRBJ1-2	CASSSGTEYGYTF	TGTGCCAGCAGCTCCGGGACTGAATATGGCTACACCTTC
NA	TRBV2	NA	TRBJ2-2	CASSVGGAGMGGELFF	TGTGCCAGCAGTGTTGGGGGCGCAGGGATGGGCGGGGAGCTGTTTTTT
many	TRBV20-1	TRBD2	TRBJ2-1	CSASDGTRYEQFF	TGCAGTGCTAGCGACGGGACTAGATATGAGCAGTTCTTC
NA	TRBV5-1	NA	TRBJ2-6	CASSGRLEAGANVLTF	TGCGCCAGCAGCGGGCGGTTGGAGGCTGGGGCCAACGTCCTGACTTTC
NA	TRBV19	NA	TRBJ1-2	CASSISGGHYGYTF	TGTGCCAGTAGTATTTCTGGGGGCCACTATGGCTACACCTTC
NA	TRBV12-3/TRBV12-4	TRBD1	TRBJ2-3	CASRGGTGGGDTQYF	TGTGCCAGCAGGGGGGGTACAGGGGGAGGAGATACGCAGTATTTT
NA	TRBV7-2	TRBD2	TRBJ2-1	CASAGGGADEQFF	TGTGCCAGCGCAGGCGGGGGGGCGGATGAGCAGTTCTTC
few	TRBV4-2	TRBD2	TRBJ2-1	CASSQEASGLGGNEQFF	TGTGCCAGCAGCCAAGAAGCCTCGGGACTAGGAGGCAATGAGCAGTTCTTC